These 16 T cell receptor beta chains originate from one sample sequenced in a study of chemoradiotherapy in HPV16-positive cancers. Libraries were prepared by immunoSEQ multiplex PCR; TCRdb keeps only in-frame clonotypes and omits some of them. This repertoire shows some 28,000 clones, over 65% found once; its top ten account for around 5.1%. This specimen consisted of blood, obtained from a patient who underwent chemoradiotherapy. The receptors derive from a human donor with HPV-associated anogenital cancer.

V usage is TRBV7-9 and J usage is TRBJ1-3; unclear D gene. This CDR3 spans 16 amino acids. Germline V gene sequence: CDR1 SEHNR, CDR2 FQNEAQ (reference sequence). The V and J ends lost 5 bases and 0 bases respectively, with 14 bases between them. CDR3 protein: CASSLDSLSSGNTIYF. In DNA, the CDR3 is TGTGCCAGCAGCCTAGACTCCCTCAGCTCTGGAAACACCATATATTTT. Drawing the rest from reference TRBV7-9 and TRBJ1-3, the complete variable domain is DTGVSQNPRHKITKRGQNVTFRCDPISEHNRLYWYRQTLGQGPEFLTYFQNEAQLEKSRLLSDRFSAERPKGSFSTLEIQRTEQGDSAMYLCASSLDSLSSGNTIYFGEGSWLTVV.

CDR3 DNA: TGTGCCAGCGTCTTTAGGAGGGCAAGCCTCTACGAGCAGTACTTC. This codes for CASVFRRASLYEQYF. The V gene is TRBV28, the J gene TRBJ2-7; maybe TRBD2 (6 bases). The CDR3 is made up of 15 amino acids. Looked up from germline, CDR1 is MDHEN and CDR2 is SYDVKM. Trimming left V 8 bases short and J 3 bases short, with 20 bases between.

The chain recombines TRBV9 with TRBJ1-3; possible D gene TRBD1, 5 bases. CDR1 and CDR2 (germline): SGDLS, YYNGEE. Trimming shortened V by 4 bases and J by 4 bases, and 6 bases separated the two germline ends. The CDR3 is 12 residues long. In DNA form, the CDR3 reads TGTGCCAGCAGCCGGGACGGAAACACCATATATTTT. Translated: CASSRDGNTIYF.

The sample holds one count of this clone. The chain's CDR3 is CASSTGPYEQYF. CDR3 bases: TGTGCCAGTAGTACAGGGCCCTACGAGCAGTACTTC. This rearrangement joins TRBV19 to TRBJ2-7, with TRBD1 as a possible D gene (5 bases). The germline gives CDR1 LNHDA, CDR2 SQIVND (reference sequence). Between the trimmed V and J ends, which lost 4 bases and 2 bases, there was a span of 6 bases. This CDR3 contains 12 residues.

V is TRBV10-1 and J is TRBJ2-2; no firm D call. The CDR3 runs to 14 residues. Germline-derived CDR1 and CDR2 are WNHNN and SYGVQD (reference sequence). V was cut by 6 bases and J by 3 bases, with 11 bases left in between. The CDR3 here is CASRVSMDTGELFF. The CDR3 DNA sequence: TGCGCCAGCAGGGTCTCGATGGACACCGGGGAGCTGTTTTTT.

This clone was counted only a few times. V usage is TRBV7-8 and J usage is TRBJ1-3; 9 bases match TRBD1. Looked up from germline, CDR1 is SGHVS and CDR2 is FQNEAQ. The CDR3 contains 18 residues. V was clipped by 5 bases and J by 0 bases; unmatched bases: 11. Here the CDR3 reads CASSLGQGLTHSGNTIYF. DNA for the CDR3: TGTGCCAGCAGCCTAGGACAGGGGCTAACCCACTCTGGAAACACCATATATTTT.

The V gene is TRBV29-1, the J gene TRBJ2-1; D perhaps matches TRBD2 (6 bases). The CDR3 runs 13 residues. Trimming removed 5 bases from V and 4 bases from J, with 12 bases in between. The germline V gene encodes CDR1 SQVTM and CDR2 ANQGSEA. The CDR3 nucleotides read TGCAGCGTTATGGGGGGTCCGTACAATGAGCAGTTCTTC. It encodes CSVMGGPYNEQFF.

V gene TRBV11-2 combines with J gene TRBJ2-2; perhaps TRBD2 as D (5 bases). This CDR3 spans 14 amino acids. V shed 2 bases and J shed 6 bases, with 10 bases lying between them. Germline lookup yields CDR1 SGHAT and CDR2 FQNNGV. The CDR3 DNA reads as TGTGCCAGCAGCTTAACTGCTAGCCCCGGGGAGCTGTTTTTT. Residues: CASSLTASPGELFF.

This clone was observed a handful of times. CDR3 nucleotide sequence: TGCGCCAGCAGCCTTATAGAGGCAGGAAGAAACACTGAAGCTTTCTTT. Translated, it gives CASSLIEAGRNTEAFF. V gene TRBV4-1 combines with J gene TRBJ1-1; D unclear. Per the germline V gene, CDR1 is MGHRA and CDR2 is YSYEKL. The germline V and J ends were trimmed by 4 bases and 2 bases, with 17 bases remaining between them. The CDR3 extends over 16 amino acids.

The chain joins TRBV2 to TRBJ2-1; 10 nucleotides match TRBD2. V shed 7 bases, J shed 6 bases, and the junction held 3 bases outside the gene matches. CDR3 length: 13 amino acids. From germline, CDR1 is SNHLY and CDR2 FYNNEI. As DNA, the CDR3 is TGTGCCAGCATTAGGACTAGCGGCAATGAGCAGTTCTTC. It translates to CASIRTSGNEQFF.

The rearrangement joins TRBV7-2 to TRBJ1-2, with TRBD1 matching 8 bases. The CDR3 runs 14 residues. V lost 1 base and J lost 8; bases outside the gene matches: 6. Germline V gene sequence: CDR1 SGHTA, CDR2 FQGNSA. The CDR3 DNA reads as TGTGCCAGCAGCTTAGTGCGACAGGGGAAAGGCTACACCTTC. Its translation: CASSLVRQGKGYTF.

The V and J genes are TRBV19 and TRBJ1-2, with D perhaps TRBD1 (5 bases). The length of the CDR3 is 13 residues. Per the germline V gene, CDR1 is LNHDA and CDR2 is SQIVND (reference sequence). V was cut by 8 bases and J by 3 bases, with 13 bases left in between. The CDR3 protein is CASLGEGDYGYTF. In nucleotides, the CDR3 is TGTGCCAGTCTAGGGGAGGGAGACTATGGCTACACCTTC.

The rearrangement uses TRBV5-5 and TRBJ1-1, with 7 nucleotides matching TRBD1. The CDR3 spans 13 residues. Germline assignment: CDR1 SGHKS and CDR2 YYEKEE (reference sequence). The ends lost 3 bases at V and 7 bases at J; junction bases unmatched: 6. The CDR3 nucleotides read TGTGCCAGCAGCTGGCGACAGGGACTTGAAGCTTTCTTT. It translates to CASSWRQGLEAFF. The full variable domain, with the rest looked up from reference TRBV5-5 and TRBJ1-1, is DAGVTQSPTHLIKTRGQQVTLRCSPISGHKSVSWYQQVLGQGPQFIFQYYEKEERGRGNFPDRFSARQFPNYSSELNVNALLLGDSALYLCASSWRQGLEAFFGQGTRLTVV.

The gene calls are TRBV7-2 and TRBJ2-1, with D uncertain. Germline V gives CDR1 SGHTA, CDR2 FQGNSA. The CDR3 sequence is 15 residues long. Trimming left V 1 base short and J 3 bases short, with 10 bases between. The CDR3 DNA sequence: TGTGCCAGCAGCTTAGATCGCAGCCTCTACAATGAGCAGTTCTTC. Encoded protein: CASSLDRSLYNEQFF. Filled out from reference TRBV7-2 and TRBJ2-1, the complete variable domain reads GAGVSQSPSNKVTEKGKDVELRCDPISGHTALYWYRQSLGQGLEFLIYFQGNSAPDKSGLPSDRFSAERTGGSVSTLTIQRTQQEDSAVYLCASSLDRSLYNEQFFGPGTRLTVL.

This clone was detected only once. CDR3 DNA sequence: TGTGCCAGCAGCTTATTTCCGCAGACCCAGTACTTC. It specifies CASSLFPQTQYF. This sequence joins TRBV7-2 and TRBJ2-5; no clear D. Trimming removed 2 bases from V and 6 bases from J, with 7 bases in between. This CDR3 region has 12 residues. Germline V lookup: CDR1 SGHTA, CDR2 FQGNSA.

The rearrangement uses TRBV30 and TRBJ1-2; 9 bases line up with TRBD1. The CDR3 consists of 15 residues. V trimming: 5 bases; J trimming: 4 bases; junction bases outside the gene matches: 11. CDR1 is GTSNPN and CDR2 is SVGIG in the germline V gene (reference sequence). CDR3 sequence (DNA): TGTGCCTGGCAAGCCGGGACAGGGTACAGCTATGGCTACACCTTC. Protein sequence: CAWQAGTGYSYGYTF.